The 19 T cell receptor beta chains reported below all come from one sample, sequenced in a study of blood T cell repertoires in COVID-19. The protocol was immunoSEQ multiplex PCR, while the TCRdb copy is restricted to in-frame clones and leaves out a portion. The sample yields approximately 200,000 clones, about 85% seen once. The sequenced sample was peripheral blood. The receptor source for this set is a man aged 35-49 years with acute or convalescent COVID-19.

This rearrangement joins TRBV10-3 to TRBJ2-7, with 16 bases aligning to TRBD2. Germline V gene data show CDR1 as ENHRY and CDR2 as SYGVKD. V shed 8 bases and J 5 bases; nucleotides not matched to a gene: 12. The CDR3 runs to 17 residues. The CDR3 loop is CAIGTSGGANLINEQYF. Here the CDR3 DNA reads TGTGCCATCGGGACTAGCGGGGGGGCCAATTTGATTAACGAGCAGTACTTC.

The CDR3 sequence is CASSVDSLDSPLHF. The CDR3, as DNA: TGTGCCAGCAGCGTAGACAGCTTGGATTCACCCCTCCACTTT. The chain employs TRBV9 and TRBJ1-6; D gene unclear. The CDR3 contains 14 residues. V was trimmed by 0 bases and J by 8 bases, leaving 9 bases between them. The germline V gene has CDR1 SGDLS and CDR2 YYNGEE. Supplemented by reference TRBV9 and TRBJ1-6, the full variable domain reads DSGVTQTPKHLITATGQRVTLRCSPRSGDLSVYWYQQSLDQGLQFLIQYYNGEERAKGNILERFSAQQFPDLHSELNLSSLELGDSALYFCASSVDSLDSPLHFGNGTRLTVT.

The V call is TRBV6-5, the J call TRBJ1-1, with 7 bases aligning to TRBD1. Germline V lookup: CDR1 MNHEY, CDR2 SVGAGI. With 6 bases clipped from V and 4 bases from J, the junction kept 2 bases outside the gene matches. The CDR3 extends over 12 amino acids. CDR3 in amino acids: CASRGTATEAFF. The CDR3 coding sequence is TGTGCCAGCAGAGGGACAGCCACTGAAGCTTTCTTT.

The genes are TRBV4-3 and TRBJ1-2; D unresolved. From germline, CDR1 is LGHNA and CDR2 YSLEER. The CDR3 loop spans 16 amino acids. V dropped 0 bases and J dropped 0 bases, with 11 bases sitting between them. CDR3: CASSQDRGEPNYGYTF. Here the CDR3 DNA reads TGCGCCAGCAGCCAAGATCGGGGAGAACCTAACTATGGCTACACCTTC.

CDR3 in amino acids: CASSIMGQLNQPQHF. CDR3 DNA: TGTGCCAGTAGTATAATGGGACAGCTCAATCAGCCCCAGCATTTT. V usage is TRBV19 and J usage is TRBJ1-5; 7 bases are a match to TRBD1. CDR1 is LNHDA, CDR2 SQIVND, per germline (reference sequence). There are 15 residues in the CDR3. Unmatched junction bases numbered 4, after V lost 2 bases and J lost 3 bases.

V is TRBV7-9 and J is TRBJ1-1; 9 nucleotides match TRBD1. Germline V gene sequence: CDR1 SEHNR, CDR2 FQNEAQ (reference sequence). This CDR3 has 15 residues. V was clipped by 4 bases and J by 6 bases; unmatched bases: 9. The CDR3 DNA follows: TGTGCCAGCAGCTCTAGGACAGGGGAGGTATCTGAAGCTTTCTTT. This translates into CASSSRTGEVSEAFF.

CDR3 sequence reads: CASSLGGQPAYEQYF. The DNA of the CDR3 is TGCGCCAGCAGCCTGGGGGGACAGCCTGCCTACGAGCAGTACTTC. The chain recombines TRBV5-1 with TRBJ2-7; TRBD1 might be the D (7 bases). CDR3 length: 15 residues. CDR1 is SGHRS and CDR2 is YFSETQ in the germline V gene. Trimming pared 4 bases from V and 2 bases from J, leaving 16 bases between.

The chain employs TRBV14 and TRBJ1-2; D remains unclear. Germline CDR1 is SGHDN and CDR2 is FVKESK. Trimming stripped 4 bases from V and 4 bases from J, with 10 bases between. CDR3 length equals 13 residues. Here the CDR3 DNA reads TGTGCCAGCAGCCCGACAAGGCTCTATGGCTACACCTTC. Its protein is CASSPTRLYGYTF.

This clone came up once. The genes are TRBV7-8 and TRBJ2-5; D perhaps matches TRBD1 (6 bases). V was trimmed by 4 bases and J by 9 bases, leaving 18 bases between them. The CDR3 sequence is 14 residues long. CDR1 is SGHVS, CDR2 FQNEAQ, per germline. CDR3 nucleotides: TGTGCCAGCAGCTCGGCGACAGGCCTGGGGCCCCAGTACTTC. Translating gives CASSSATGLGPQYF.

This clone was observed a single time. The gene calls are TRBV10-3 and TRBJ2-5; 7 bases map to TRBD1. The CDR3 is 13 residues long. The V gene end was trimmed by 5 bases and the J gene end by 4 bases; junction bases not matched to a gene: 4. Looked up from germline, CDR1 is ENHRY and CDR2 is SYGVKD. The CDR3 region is CAISTGAGETQYF. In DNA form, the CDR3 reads TGTGCCATCAGTACAGGGGCGGGAGAGACCCAGTACTTC.

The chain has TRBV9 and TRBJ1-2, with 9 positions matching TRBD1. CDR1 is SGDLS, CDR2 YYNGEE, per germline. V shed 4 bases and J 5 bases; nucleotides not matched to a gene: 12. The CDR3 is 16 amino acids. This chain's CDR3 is CASSPPTGGTFYGYTF. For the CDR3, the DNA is TGTGCCAGCAGCCCCCCCACAGGGGGCACATTTTATGGCTACACCTTC.

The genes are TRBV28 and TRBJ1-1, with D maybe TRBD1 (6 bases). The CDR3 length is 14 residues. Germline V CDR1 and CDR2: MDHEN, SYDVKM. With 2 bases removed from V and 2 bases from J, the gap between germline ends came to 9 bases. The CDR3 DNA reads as TGTGCCAGCAGTTTAGGTGGGGGCAACACTGAAGCTTTCTTT. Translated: CASSLGGGNTEAFF.

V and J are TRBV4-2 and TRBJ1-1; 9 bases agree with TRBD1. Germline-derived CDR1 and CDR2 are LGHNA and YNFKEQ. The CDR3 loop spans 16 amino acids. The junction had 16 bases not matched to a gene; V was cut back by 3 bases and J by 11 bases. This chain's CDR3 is CASSQDVTGGENWAFF. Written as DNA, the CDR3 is TGTGCCAGCAGCCAGGATGTTACAGGGGGCGAGAACTGGGCTTTCTTT.

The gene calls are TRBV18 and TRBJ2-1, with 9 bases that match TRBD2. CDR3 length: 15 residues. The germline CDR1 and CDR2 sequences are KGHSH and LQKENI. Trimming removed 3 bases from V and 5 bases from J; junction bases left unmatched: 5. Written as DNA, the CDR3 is TGTGCCAGCTCACCCCGGGCGGGGGGGGACAATGAGCAGTTCTTC. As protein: CASSPRAGGDNEQFF.

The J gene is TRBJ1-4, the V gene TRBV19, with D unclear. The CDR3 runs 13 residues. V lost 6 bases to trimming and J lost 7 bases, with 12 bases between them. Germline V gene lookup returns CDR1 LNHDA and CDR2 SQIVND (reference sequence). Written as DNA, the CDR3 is TGTGCCAGTAGCCCCCACCGAGGTGAAAAACTGTTTTTT. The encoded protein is CASSPHRGEKLFF.

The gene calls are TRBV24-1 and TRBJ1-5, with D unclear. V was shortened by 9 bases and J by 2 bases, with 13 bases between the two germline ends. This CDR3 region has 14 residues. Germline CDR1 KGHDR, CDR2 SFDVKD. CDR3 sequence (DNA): TGTGCCACCGGTCCCCGGGTGGGCAATCAGCCCCAGCATTTT. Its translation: CATGPRVGNQPQHF.

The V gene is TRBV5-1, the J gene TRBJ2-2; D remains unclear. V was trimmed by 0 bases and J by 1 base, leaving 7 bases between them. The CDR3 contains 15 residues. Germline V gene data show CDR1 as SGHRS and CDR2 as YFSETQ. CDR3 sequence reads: CASSLAAGNTGELFF. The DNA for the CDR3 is TGCGCCAGCAGCTTGGCGGCAGGGAACACCGGGGAGCTGTTTTTT. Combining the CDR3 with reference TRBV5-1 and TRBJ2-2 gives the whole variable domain KAGVTQTPRYLIKTRGQQVTLSCSPISGHRSVSWYQQTPGQGLQFLFEYFSETQRNKGNFPGRFSGRQFSNSRSEMNVSTLELGDSALYLCASSLAAGNTGELFFGEGSRLTVL.

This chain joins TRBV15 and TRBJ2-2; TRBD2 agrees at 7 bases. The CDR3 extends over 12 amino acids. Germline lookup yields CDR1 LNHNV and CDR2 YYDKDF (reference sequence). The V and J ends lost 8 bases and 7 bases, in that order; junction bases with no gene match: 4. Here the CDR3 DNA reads TGTGCCACCTGGGGGGGTGACGGGGAGCTGTTTTTT. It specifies CATWGGDGELFF.

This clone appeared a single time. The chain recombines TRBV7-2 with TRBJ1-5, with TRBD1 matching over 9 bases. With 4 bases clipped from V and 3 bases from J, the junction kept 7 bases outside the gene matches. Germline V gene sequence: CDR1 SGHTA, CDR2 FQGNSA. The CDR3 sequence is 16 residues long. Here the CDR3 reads CASSSPDRGHNQPQHF. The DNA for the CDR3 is TGTGCCAGCAGCTCCCCGGACAGGGGTCACAATCAGCCCCAGCATTTT. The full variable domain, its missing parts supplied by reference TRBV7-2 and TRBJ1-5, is GAGVSQSPSNKVTEKGKDVELRCDPISGHTALYWYRQSLGQGLEFLIYFQGNSAPDKSGLPSDRFSAERTGGSVSTLTIQRTQQEDSAVYLCASSSPDRGHNQPQHFGDGTRLSIL.